This T cell receptor (beta chain) originates from a study of T cells in localized non-small cell lung cancer. Using immunoSEQ multiplex PCR, the repertoire was profiled, and TCRdb retains in-frame clones only, with some absent. Of approximately 2,200 clones in the sample, approximately 40% were seen once. V was pared by 2 bases and J by 0 bases, with 2 bases between. The CDR3 runs to 13 residues. Per germline, CDR1 SQVTM and CDR2 ANQGSEA. Sequencing used lung tumor tissue, obtained before any cancer treatment. The clonotype was recovered from a female donor older than 55 with stage I lung adenocarcinoma. The chain is built from TRBV29-1 and TRBJ2-6; D ambiguous. In DNA form, the CDR3 reads TGCAGCGTTGAAAGCTCTGGGGCCAACGTCCTGACTTTC. Translated, it gives CSVESSGANVLTF.